This TCR beta chain appears in the sequencing data of a study of response to subunit inactivated influenza vaccine. Study outcomes and limitations: Authors suggested each seasonal influenza vaccination recruits few new T cells.

A single record per CDR3 protein comes from TCRdb applying MiXCR to the RT-PCR reads. The repertoire holds a few hundred thousand distinct CDR3 sequences, with approximately 6.9% as singletons. This CDR3 is 15 amino acids long. This clonotype came up a few times. The antigen remains unidentified. The clonotype originates from a man between 45 and 75 years old who received an inactivated influenza vaccine. The chain carries TRBV21-1 and TRBJ2-7; TRBD1 was called by the table and not checked on the DNA. TRBV21-1 is classified as a pseudogene. The sequencing used PBMCs from blood, collected roughly 24 months after vaccination. The DNA of the CDR3 is TGTGCCAGCAGCAAATTTTGGGACAGGAGTTACGAGCAGTACTTC. It yields the protein CASSKFWDRSYEQYF.